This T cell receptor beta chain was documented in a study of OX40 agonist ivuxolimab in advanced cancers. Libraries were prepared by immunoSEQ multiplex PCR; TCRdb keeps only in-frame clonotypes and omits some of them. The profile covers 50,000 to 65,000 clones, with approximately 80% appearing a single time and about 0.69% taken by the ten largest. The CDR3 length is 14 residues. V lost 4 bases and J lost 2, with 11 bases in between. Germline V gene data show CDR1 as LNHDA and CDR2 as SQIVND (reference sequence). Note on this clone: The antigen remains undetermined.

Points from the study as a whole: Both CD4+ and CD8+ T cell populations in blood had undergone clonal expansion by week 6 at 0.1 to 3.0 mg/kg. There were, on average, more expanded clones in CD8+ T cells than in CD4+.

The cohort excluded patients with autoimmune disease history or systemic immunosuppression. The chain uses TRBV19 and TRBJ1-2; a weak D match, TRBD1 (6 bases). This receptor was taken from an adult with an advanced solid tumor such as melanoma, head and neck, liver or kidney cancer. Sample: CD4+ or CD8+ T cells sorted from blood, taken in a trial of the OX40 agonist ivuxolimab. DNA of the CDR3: TGTGCCAGTAGTAATCCGGGACAAAACTATGGCTACACCTTC. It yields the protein CASSNPGQNYGYTF.